This T cell receptor beta chain was obtained from a study of control samples from healthy donors and cancer patients. TCRdb's copy holds only in-frame clones and misses some; the assay was immunoSEQ multiplex PCR. This table has around 80,000 clones, 70% to 90% appearing once. The receptor was isolated from a man between 45 and 60 years old in good health. Sequencing used blood.

The DNA of the CDR3 is TGTGCCAGCTCACCGTCCAGGCCGGTTTACGGAGCTTTCTTT. Amino acids: CASSPSRPVYGAFF. The chain has TRBV18 and TRBJ1-1; D ambiguous. V lost 3 bases, J lost 10 bases, and 18 bases lay in between. CDR3 size: 14 residues. Germline V gene lookup returns CDR1 KGHSH and CDR2 LQKENI.